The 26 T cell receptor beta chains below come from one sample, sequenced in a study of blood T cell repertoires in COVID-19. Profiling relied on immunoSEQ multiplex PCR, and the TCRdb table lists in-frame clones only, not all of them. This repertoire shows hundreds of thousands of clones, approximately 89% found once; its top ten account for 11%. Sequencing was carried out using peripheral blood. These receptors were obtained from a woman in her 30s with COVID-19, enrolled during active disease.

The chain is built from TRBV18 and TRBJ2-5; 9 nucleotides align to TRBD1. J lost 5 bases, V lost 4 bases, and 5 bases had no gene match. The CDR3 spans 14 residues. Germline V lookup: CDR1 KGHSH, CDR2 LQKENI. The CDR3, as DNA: TGTGCCAGCTCACGACAGGGGGGACACGAGACCCAGTACTTC. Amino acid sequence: CASSRQGGHETQYF.

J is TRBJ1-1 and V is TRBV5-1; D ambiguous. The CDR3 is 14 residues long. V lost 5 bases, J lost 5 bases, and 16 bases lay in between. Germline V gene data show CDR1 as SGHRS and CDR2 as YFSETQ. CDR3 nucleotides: TGCGCCAGCAGTTATGACGGGGAAAGGACTGAAGCTTTCTTT. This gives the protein CASSYDGERTEAFF.

Here the CDR3 reads CASSPPSTHEKLFF. The CDR3 coding sequence is TGTGCCAGCTCACCACCTTCTACCCATGAAAAACTGTTTTTT. The chain links TRBV18 to TRBJ1-4; no clear D gene. The germline CDR1 and CDR2 sequences are KGHSH and LQKENI. The CDR3 covers 14 residues. V lost 0 bases to trimming and J lost 6 bases, with 8 bases between them.

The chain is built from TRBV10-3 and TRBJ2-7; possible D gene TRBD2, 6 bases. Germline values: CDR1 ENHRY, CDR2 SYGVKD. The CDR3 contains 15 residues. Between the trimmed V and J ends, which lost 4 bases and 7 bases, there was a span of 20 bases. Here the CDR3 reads CAISGTTGRTSEQYF. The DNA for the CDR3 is TGTGCCATCAGTGGGACTACGGGGAGGACGAGTGAGCAGTACTTC.

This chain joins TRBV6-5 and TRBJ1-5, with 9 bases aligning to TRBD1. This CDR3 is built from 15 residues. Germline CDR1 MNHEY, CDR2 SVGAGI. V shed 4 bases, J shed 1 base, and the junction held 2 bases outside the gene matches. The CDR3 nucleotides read TGTGCCAGCAGTTCGGACAGGGGCAGCAATCAGCCCCAGCATTTT. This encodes CASSSDRGSNQPQHF.

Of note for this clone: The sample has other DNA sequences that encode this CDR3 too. The CDR3: CASRRQGAMNTEAFF. CDR3 DNA: TGTGCCAGTAGGAGACAGGGGGCGATGAACACTGAAGCTTTCTTT. The J gene is TRBJ1-1, the V gene TRBV19; TRBD1 matches 10 bases. The ends lost 6 bases at V and 0 bases at J; junction bases unmatched: 4. The CDR3 extends over 15 amino acids. Germline V gene lookup returns CDR1 LNHDA and CDR2 SQIVND (reference sequence).

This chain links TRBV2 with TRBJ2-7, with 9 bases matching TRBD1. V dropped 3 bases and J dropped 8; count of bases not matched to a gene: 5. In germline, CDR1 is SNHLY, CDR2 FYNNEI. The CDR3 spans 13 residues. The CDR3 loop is CASSEGTGSQQYF. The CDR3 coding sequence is TGTGCCAGCAGTGAGGGGACAGGGTCTCAGCAGTACTTC. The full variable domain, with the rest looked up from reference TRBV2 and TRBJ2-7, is EPEVTQTPSHQVTQMGQEVILRCVPISNHLYFYWYRQILGQKVEFLVSFYNNEISEKSEIFDDQFSVERPDGSNFTLKIRSTKLEDSAMYFCASSEGTGSQQYFGPGTRLTVT.

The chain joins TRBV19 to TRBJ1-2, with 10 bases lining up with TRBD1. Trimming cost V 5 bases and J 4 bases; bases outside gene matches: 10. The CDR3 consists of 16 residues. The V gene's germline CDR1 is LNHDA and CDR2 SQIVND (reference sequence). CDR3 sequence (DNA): TGTGCCAGTAGTCCTGGACAGGGGGTGGGAAGCTATGGCTACACCTTC. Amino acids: CASSPGQGVGSYGYTF.

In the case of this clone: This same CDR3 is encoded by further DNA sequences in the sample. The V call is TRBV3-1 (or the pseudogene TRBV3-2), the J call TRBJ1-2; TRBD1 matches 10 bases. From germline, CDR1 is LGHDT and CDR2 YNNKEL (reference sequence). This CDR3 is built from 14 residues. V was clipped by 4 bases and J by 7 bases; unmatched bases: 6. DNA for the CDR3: TGTGCCAGCAGCCCCCGGGACAGGGGTGGTGGCTACACCTTC. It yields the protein CASSPRDRGGGYTF.

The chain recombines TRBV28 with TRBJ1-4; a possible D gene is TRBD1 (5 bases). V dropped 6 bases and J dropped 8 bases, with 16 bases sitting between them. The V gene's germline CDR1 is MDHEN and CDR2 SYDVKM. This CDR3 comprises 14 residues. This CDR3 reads CASRGQGPGEKLFF. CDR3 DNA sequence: TGTGCCAGCAGAGGGCAGGGTCCAGGGGAAAAACTGTTTTTT.

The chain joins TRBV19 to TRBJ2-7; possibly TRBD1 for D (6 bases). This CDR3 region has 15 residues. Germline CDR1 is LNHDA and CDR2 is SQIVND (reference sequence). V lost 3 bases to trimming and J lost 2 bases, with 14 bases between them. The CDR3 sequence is CASSIGAGATYEQYF. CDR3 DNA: TGTGCCAGTAGTATCGGGGCAGGGGCAACCTACGAGCAGTACTTC. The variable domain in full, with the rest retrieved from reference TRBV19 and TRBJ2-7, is DGGITQSPKYLFRKEGQNVTLSCEQNLNHDAMYWYRQDPGQGLRLIYYSQIVNDFQKGDIAEGYSVSREKKESFPLTVTSAQKNPTAFYLCASSIGAGATYEQYFGPGTRLTVT.

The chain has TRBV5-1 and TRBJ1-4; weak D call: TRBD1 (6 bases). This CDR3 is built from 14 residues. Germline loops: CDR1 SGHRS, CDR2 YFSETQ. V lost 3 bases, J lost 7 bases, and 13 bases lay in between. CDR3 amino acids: CASSSRGGGEKLFF. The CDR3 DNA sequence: TGCGCCAGCAGCTCCAGGGGAGGGGGTGAAAAACTGTTTTTT.

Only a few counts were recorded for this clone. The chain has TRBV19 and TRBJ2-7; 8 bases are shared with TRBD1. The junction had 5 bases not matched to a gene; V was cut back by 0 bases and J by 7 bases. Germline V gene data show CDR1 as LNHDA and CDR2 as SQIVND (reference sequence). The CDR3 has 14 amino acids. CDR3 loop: CASSIEDRVSEQYF. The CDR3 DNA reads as TGTGCCAGTAGTATAGAGGACAGGGTGTCGGAGCAGTACTTC.

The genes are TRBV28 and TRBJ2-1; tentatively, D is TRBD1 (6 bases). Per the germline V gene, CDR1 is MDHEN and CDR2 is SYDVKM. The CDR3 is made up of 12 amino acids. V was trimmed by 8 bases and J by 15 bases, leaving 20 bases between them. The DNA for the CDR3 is TGTGCCAGCGGTGCCGGGACAATCGGCCCGTTCTTC. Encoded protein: CASGAGTIGPFF.

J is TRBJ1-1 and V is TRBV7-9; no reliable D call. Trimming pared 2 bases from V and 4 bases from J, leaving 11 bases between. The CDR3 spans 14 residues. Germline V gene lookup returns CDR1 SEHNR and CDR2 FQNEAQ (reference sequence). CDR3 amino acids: CASSLRIGSTEAFF. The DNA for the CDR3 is TGTGCCAGCAGCTTAAGAATCGGGAGCACTGAAGCTTTCTTT.

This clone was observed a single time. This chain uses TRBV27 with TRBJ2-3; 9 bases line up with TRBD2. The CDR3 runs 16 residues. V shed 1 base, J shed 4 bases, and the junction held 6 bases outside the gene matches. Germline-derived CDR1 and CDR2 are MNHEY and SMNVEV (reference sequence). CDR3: CASSLWGLASADTQYF. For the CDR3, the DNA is TGTGCCAGCAGTTTATGGGGACTAGCAAGTGCAGATACGCAGTATTTT.

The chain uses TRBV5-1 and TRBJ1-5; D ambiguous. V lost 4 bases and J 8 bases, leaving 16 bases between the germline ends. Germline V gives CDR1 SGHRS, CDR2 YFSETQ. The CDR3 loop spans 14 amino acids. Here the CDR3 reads CASSATSGGKPQHF. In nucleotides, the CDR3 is TGCGCCAGCAGCGCGACCTCCGGAGGTAAGCCCCAGCATTTT.

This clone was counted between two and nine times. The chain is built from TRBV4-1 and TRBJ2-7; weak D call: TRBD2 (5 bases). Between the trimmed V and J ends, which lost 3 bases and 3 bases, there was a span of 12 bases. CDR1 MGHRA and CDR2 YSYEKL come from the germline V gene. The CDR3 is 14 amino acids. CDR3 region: CASSHGSDLYEQYF. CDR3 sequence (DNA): TGCGCCAGCAGCCATGGTAGCGACCTCTACGAGCAGTACTTC.

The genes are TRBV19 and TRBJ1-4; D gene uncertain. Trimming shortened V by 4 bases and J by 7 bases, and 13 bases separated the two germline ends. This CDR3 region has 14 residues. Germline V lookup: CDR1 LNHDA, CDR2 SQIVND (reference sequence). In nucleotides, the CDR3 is TGTGCCAGTAGTAGGAGGGCGAGTTTTGAAAAACTGTTTTTT. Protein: CASSRRASFEKLFF.

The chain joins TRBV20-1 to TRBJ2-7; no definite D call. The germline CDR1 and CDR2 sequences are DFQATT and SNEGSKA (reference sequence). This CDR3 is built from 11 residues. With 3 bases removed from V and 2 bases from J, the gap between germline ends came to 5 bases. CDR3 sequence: CSASPTYEQYF. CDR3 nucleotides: TGCAGTGCTAGCCCCACCTACGAGCAGTACTTC.

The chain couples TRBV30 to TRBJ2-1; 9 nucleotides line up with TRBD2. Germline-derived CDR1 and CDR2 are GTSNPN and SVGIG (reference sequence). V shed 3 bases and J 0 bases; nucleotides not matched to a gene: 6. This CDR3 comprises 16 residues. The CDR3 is CAWRGLAGPSYNEQFF. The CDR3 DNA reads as TGTGCCTGGAGGGGCCTAGCGGGGCCCTCCTACAATGAGCAGTTCTTC.

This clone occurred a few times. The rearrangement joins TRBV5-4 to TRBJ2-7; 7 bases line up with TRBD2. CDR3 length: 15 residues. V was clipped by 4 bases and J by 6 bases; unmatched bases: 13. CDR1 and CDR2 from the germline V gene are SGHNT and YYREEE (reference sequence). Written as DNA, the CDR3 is TGTGCCAGCAGCATGGAGGGAGGCAGGGAGGGCGAGCAGTACTTC. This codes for CASSMEGGREGEQYF.

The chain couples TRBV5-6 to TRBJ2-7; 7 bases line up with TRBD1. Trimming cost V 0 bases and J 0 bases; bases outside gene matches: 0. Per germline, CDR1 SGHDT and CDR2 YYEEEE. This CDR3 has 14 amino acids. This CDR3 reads CASSLGDSSYEQYF. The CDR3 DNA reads TGTGCCAGCAGCTTGGGGGACAGCTCCTACGAGCAGTACTTC.

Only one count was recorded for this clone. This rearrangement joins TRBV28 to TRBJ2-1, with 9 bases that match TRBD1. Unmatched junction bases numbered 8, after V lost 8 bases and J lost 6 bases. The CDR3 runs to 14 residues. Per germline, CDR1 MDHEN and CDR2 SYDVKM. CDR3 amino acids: CASLLDRGLNEQFF. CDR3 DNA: TGTGCCAGCCTATTGGACAGGGGTCTCAATGAGCAGTTCTTC. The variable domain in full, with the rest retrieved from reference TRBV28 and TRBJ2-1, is DVKVTQSSRYLVKRTGEKVFLECVQDMDHENMFWYRQDPGLGLRLIYFSYDVKMKEKGDIPEGYSVSREKKERFSLILESASTNQTSMYLCASLLDRGLNEQFFGPGTRLTVL.

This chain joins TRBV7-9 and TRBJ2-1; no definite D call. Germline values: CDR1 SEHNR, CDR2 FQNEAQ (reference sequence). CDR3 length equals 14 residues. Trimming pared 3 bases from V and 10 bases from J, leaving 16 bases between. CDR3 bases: TGTGCCAGCAGCTTTCTAGGAGATTCGGAAGAGCAGTTCTTC. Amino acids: CASSFLGDSEEQFF.

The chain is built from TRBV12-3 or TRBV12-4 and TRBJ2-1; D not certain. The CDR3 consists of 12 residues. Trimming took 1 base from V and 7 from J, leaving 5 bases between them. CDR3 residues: CASSLVSNEQFF. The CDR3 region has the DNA TGTGCCAGCAGTTTAGTTTCGAATGAGCAGTTCTTC.